The entry below gives a single T cell receptor (beta chain) sequence along with its context. The antigen is not known. The sample comes from a study of shared clonotypes between healthy human individuals. The wider study: Used for every donor were three CD4 naive, three CD4 memory, two CD8 naive and one CD8 memory plate.

Study-level points and caveats: Represented genetic and exposure-history diversity was restricted by having few donors. Clonotype sharing among donors was expected to depend on sequencing depth.

The data were produced by immunoSEQ multiplex PCR, yet TCRdb's version contains in-frame clones alone and is incomplete. The data show about 600,000 clones, almost 97% seen once. Naive CD45RA+ and memory CD45RA-negative subsets were split from CD4+ cells. Sample: naive CD4+ T cells sorted from blood. Stated subset: CD45RA+ positively selected. The TCR originated in a woman under 40 in good health.

The CDR3 spells CASSYSGAGGAYEQYF. CDR3 nucleotide sequence: TGTGCCAGCAGTTACTCGGGGGCAGGGGGGGCCTACGAGCAGTACTTC. The rearrangement links TRBV6-5 to TRBJ2-7, with D perhaps given as TRBD1 or TRBD2 (7 bases each). The CDR3 covers 16 residues. The ends were cut back, 0 bases at V and 2 bases at J, with 14 bases in the middle. Germline V lookup: CDR1 MNHEY, CDR2 SVGAGI.